These 2 T cell receptor beta chains were sequenced from one sample in a study of siplizumab effects on memory and regulatory T cells. Profiling relied on immunoSEQ multiplex PCR, and the TCRdb table lists in-frame clones only, not all of them. The sample yields 85,000 to 130,000 clones, approximately 91% seen once. Sequenced input: CD4+ T cells sorted from blood. Source of these receptors: a human donor in good health. Some clones in this sample may be carry-over from other donors' samples.

V and J are TRBV11-2 and TRBJ2-7; 11 bases fit TRBD2. V trimming: 1 base; J trimming: 7 bases; junction bases outside the gene matches: 6. Germline CDR1 reads SGHAT; CDR2 reads FQNNGV. This CDR3 comprises 15 residues. The CDR3 is CASSLGLAGPKEQYF. The CDR3 region has the DNA TGTGCCAGCAGCTTAGGACTAGCGGGGCCAAAGGAGCAGTACTTC.

The V and J genes are TRBV6-5 and TRBJ2-7; possibly TRBD1 for D (5 bases). The CDR3 loop spans 16 amino acids. The germline gives CDR1 MNHEY, CDR2 SVGAGI. V was pared by 0 bases and J by 1 base, with 13 bases between. The CDR3 region is CASSYSSGIRSYEQYF. In DNA, the CDR3 is TGTGCCAGCAGTTACTCGTCAGGGATTAGGTCCTACGAGCAGTACTTC.